The next 3 T cell receptor beta chains were all read from a single sample in a study of CD4 and CD8 cells across lung adenocarcinoma regions. MiXCR was run by TCRdb on the PCR reads, yielding one entry per CDR3 protein. The table includes about 3,300 distinct CDR3 sequences, 55% to 70% detected once. The sample taken for sequencing was CD4+ T cells from the margin of a lung tumor. The receptor set was obtained from a female donor with lung adenocarcinoma. The CD4 and CD8 labels of this study may be unreliable.

By proportion, this clonotype is medium-sized. The chain joins TRBV6-2 or TRBV6-3 to TRBJ1-1; TRBD1 might be the D (5 bases). Trimming shortened V by 7 bases and J by 6 bases, and 18 bases separated the two germline ends. The CDR3 contains 14 residues. Germline lookup yields CDR1 MNHEY and CDR2 SVGEGT. DNA of the CDR3: TGTGCCAGCACCACTGGGGGGGACGGAGCTGAAGCTTTCTTT. Translated, it gives CASTTGGDGAEAFF.

The chain combines TRBV6-1 with TRBJ1-1; possible D gene TRBD1, 5 bases. Trimming stripped 7 bases from V and 6 bases from J, with 15 bases between. Germline CDR1 reads MNHNS; CDR2 reads SASEGT. CDR3 length equals 13 residues. The CDR3 loop is CASTGWGDAEAFF. In nucleotides, the CDR3 is TGTGCCAGCACCGGGTGGGGGGACGCTGAAGCTTTCTTT.

The chain has TRBV6-1 and TRBJ2-6; D is unclear. V dropped 3 bases and J dropped 0 bases, with 6 bases sitting between them. Germline-derived CDR1 and CDR2 are MNHNS and SASEGT. This CDR3 spans 15 amino acids. The CDR3 region has the DNA TGTGCCAGCAGTGACCAGCTCTCTGGGGCCAACGTCCTGACTTTC. This translates into CASSDQLSGANVLTF.